A selection of T cell receptor beta chains follows, all from one sample in a study of CD4+ T cells in melanoma. TCRdb keeps only in-frame clones here, not all; method: immunoSEQ multiplex PCR. Found here are about 4,800 clones, 50% to 75% of them singletons; the top ten hold 26%. Sequenced input: cells from a culture (not recorded whether cultured in vitro). These TCRs come from a human donor with melanoma. Each CDR3 is given with its conserved first and last residue. D genes are given only for firm matches. Clone size is stated in some rows and not others, as once, few, many or a class when expanded.

j_gene,len,d_gene,v_gene,abundance,CDR3aa,CDR3nt
TRBJ1-5,17,-,TRBV18,-,CASSPDSEGISNQPQHF,TGTGCCAGCTCACCAGATAGTGAAGGAATTAGCAATCAGCCCCAGCATTTT
TRBJ2-5,12,TRBD1,TRBV29-1,-,CSADRGGETQYF,TGCAGCGCTGACAGGGGAGGTGAGACCCAGTACTTC
TRBJ2-3,14,-,TRBV10-3,-,CAIRQGGNTDTQYF,TGTGCCATCAGGCAGGGGGGGAACACAGATACGCAGTATTTT
TRBJ2-2,12,-,TRBV30,-,CAWIGNTGELFF,TGTGCCTGGATAGGGAACACCGGGGAGCTGTTTTTT
TRBJ1-1,15,-,TRBV7-9,-,CASSLEGVSGTEAFF,TGTGCCAGCAGCTTAGAGGGGGTTTCGGGGACTGAAGCTTTCTTT
TRBJ1-1,13,-,TRBV5-4,few,CASSWKGVAEAFF,TGTGCCAGCAGCTGGAAGGGAGTCGCTGAAGCTTTCTTT
TRBJ1-2,14,-,TRBV6-5,-,CASSTAASGYGYTF,TGTGCCAGCAGTACAGCCGCGTCAGGCTATGGCTACACCTTC
TRBJ2-7,12,TRBD1,TRBV27,-,CASSVTGAEQYF,TGTGCCAGCAGTGTGACAGGGGCCGAGCAGTACTTC
TRBJ2-1,17,TRBD2,TRBV4-3,-,CASSQDSLLAAYNEQFF,TGCGCCAGCAGCCAAGATTCATTGCTAGCGGCCTACAATGAGCAGTTCTTC
TRBJ2-7,15,-,TRBV5-1,few,CASSLDSRGYYEQYF,TGCGCCAGCAGCTTAGACAGCCGGGGGTACTACGAGCAGTACTTC
TRBJ2-7,18,TRBD2,TRBV6-2/TRBV6-3,few,CASSSALGLAESSYEQYF,TGTGCCAGCAGTTCGGCCCTGGGACTAGCGGAGTCCTCCTACGAGCAGTACTTC
TRBJ2-5,18,TRBD2,TRBV7-7,few,CASSEGLAGFLLEETQYF,TGTGCTAGCAGCGAGGGACTAGCGGGGTTCTTACTTGAAGAGACCCAGTACTTC
TRBJ1-1,11,-,TRBV6-5,-,CASMSWTEAFF,TGTGCCAGCATGTCGTGGACTGAAGCTTTCTTT
TRBJ1-2,15,-,TRBV9,-,CASSGYRDLDYGYTF,TGTGCCAGCAGCGGCTACAGGGATCTTGACTATGGCTACACCTTC
TRBJ1-1,14,-,TRBV2,-,CASSDKQMNTEAFF,TGTGCCAGCAGCGACAAACAGATGAACACTGAAGCTTTCTTT
TRBJ1-5,15,TRBD1,TRBV27,-,CASRLHGQGNQPQHF,TGTGCCAGCAGATTGCATGGACAGGGCAATCAGCCCCAGCATTTT
TRBJ1-1,15,-,TRBV28,-,CASRDYPLSNTEAFF,TGTGCCAGCAGAGACTATCCGCTGTCGAACACTGAAGCTTTCTTT
TRBJ2-2,14,-,TRBV19,-,CASSNQGSPGELFF,TGTGCCAGTAGTAACCAGGGTTCCCCCGGGGAGCTGTTTTTT
TRBJ2-6,14,-,TRBV10-3,-,CAISLYSGANVLTF,TGTGCCATCAGTTTGTACTCTGGGGCCAACGTCCTGACTTTC
TRBJ1-1,14,TRBD1,TRBV9,-,CASSPQGGITEAFF,TGTGCCAGCAGCCCCCAGGGGGGTATTACTGAAGCTTTCTTT
TRBJ2-2,15,TRBD2,TRBV7-3,medium-sized,CATQVASGWGGELFF,TGTGCCACCCAGGTGGCTAGCGGTTGGGGCGGGGAGCTGTTTTTT
TRBJ2-7,14,TRBD1,TRBV28,-,CASSTQGGSYEQYF,TGTGCCAGCAGCACACAGGGGGGATCCTACGAGCAGTACTTC
TRBJ2-3,16,-,TRBV9,-,CASSPPDPSSADTQYF,TGTGCCAGCAGCCCGCCCGATCCGAGCAGTGCAGATACGCAGTATTTT
TRBJ1-1,12,-,TRBV12-3/TRBV12-4,once,CASSLGNTEAFF,TGTGCCAGCAGTTTGGGAAACACTGAAGCTTTCTTT
TRBJ2-2,16,TRBD2,TRBV7-2,large,CASSFPTSGNTGELFF,TGTGCCAGCAGCTTCCCGACTAGCGGGAACACCGGGGAGCTGTTTTTT
TRBJ1-1,14,-,TRBV19,-,CASRATGRNTEAFF,TGTGCCAGTAGGGCTACAGGGAGGAACACTGAAGCTTTCTTT
TRBJ1-1,14,-,TRBV9,-,CASSAEGHLVGAFF,TGTGCCAGCAGCGCCGAGGGACATCTCGTCGGGGCTTTCTTT
TRBJ2-2,12,-,TRBV7-3,-,CASSYAGGELFF,TGTGCCAGCAGCTATGCTGGGGGGGAGCTGTTTTTT
TRBJ1-1,13,-,TRBV30,-,CAYLHGQSREAFF,TGTGCCTACCTCCACGGACAGAGTCGTGAAGCTTTCTTT
TRBJ1-4,14,-,TRBV30,-,CAWSVSGRSEKLFF,TGTGCCTGGAGTGTATCAGGGAGGAGTGAAAAACTGTTTTTT
TRBJ1-2,11,-,TRBV27,few,CASRGDYGYTF,TGTGCCAGCAGGGGGGACTATGGCTACACCTTC
TRBJ1-2,13,-,TRBV12-3/TRBV12-4,-,CASMYGRTYGYTF,TGTGCCAGCATGTACGGCCGGACCTATGGCTACACCTTC
TRBJ2-2,11,-,TRBV27,-,CASSRTGELFF,TGTGCCAGCAGTCGCACCGGGGAGCTGTTTTTT
TRBJ1-4,16,TRBD1,TRBV9,-,CASSVGAGGLNEKLFF,TGTGCCAGCAGCGTAGGGGCAGGGGGCTTGAATGAAAAACTGTTTTTT
TRBJ2-3,11,-,TRBV6-6,once,CASSPFDTQYF,TGTGCCAGCAGTCCCTTTGATACGCAGTATTTT
TRBJ1-2,15,-,TRBV6-5,once,CASSYSSGRDYGYTF,TGTGCCAGCAGTTACTCTTCAGGACGGGACTATGGCTACACCTTC
TRBJ2-7,14,-,TRBV6-1,medium-sized,CASSERDSTYEQYF,TGTGCCAGCAGTGAAAGGGACTCGACCTACGAGCAGTACTTC
TRBJ2-1,19,TRBD2,TRBV7-9,-,CASSLALRDVAGVENEQFF,TGTGCCAGCAGCTTAGCATTAAGGGACGTAGCGGGGGTAGAGAATGAGCAGTTCTTC
TRBJ1-6,17,TRBD1,TRBV4-2,once,CASSQDTGTVGNSPLHF,TGTGCCAGCAGCCAAGATACGGGGACAGTAGGGAATTCACCCCTCCACTTT
TRBJ2-2,17,-,TRBV13,-,CASSSRDRYANTGELFF,TGTGCCAGCAGCTCGAGAGACAGGTACGCGAACACCGGGGAGCTGTTTTTT
TRBJ2-7,15,-,TRBV5-5,few,CASSLRQEHPREQYF,TGTGCCAGCAGCTTAAGACAGGAACACCCTAGGGAGCAGTACTTC
TRBJ2-3,18,TRBD2,TRBV5-1,-,CASSFGGTSGGREDTQYF,TGCGCCAGCAGCTTCGGCGGGACTAGCGGGGGGAGAGAGGATACGCAGTATTTT
TRBJ2-7,14,TRBD1,TRBV18,-,CASSSGTGGSEQYF,TGTGCCAGCTCATCAGGGACAGGAGGAAGCGAGCAGTACTTC
TRBJ1-4,14,-,TRBV25-1,-,CASSERGSSEKLFF,TGTGCCAGCAGTGAACGGGGATCGAGTGAAAAACTGTTTTTT
TRBJ2-7,15,-,TRBV7-9,-,CASSRLGGDSYEQYF,TGTGCCAGCAGCCGGCTAGGTGGGGACTCCTACGAGCAGTACTTC
TRBJ1-2,14,TRBD1,TRBV6-4,-,CASSDAPTGTGYTF,TGTGCCAGCAGTGACGCCCCGACAGGGACTGGCTACACCTTC
TRBJ1-1,14,-,TRBV5-6,-,CASSLGGGDLGRIF,TGTGCCAGCAGCTTGGGGGGAGGGGATTTGGGGAGGATCTTT
TRBJ2-3,15,-,TRBV6-1,-,CASSEWAGATDTQYF,TGTGCCAGCAGTGAATGGGCGGGCGCCACAGATACGCAGTATTTT
TRBJ2-7,11,TRBD2,TRBV2,-,CASSIGLEEYF,TGTGCCAGCTCGATTGGACTAGAAGAGTACTTC
TRBJ2-3,14,-,TRBV7-2,-,CASKGGFSTDTQYF,TGTGCCAGCAAGGGCGGTTTTAGCACAGATACGCAGTATTTT
TRBJ2-7,16,TRBD1,TRBV4-1,-,CASSQDPGTDLYEQYF,TGCGCCAGCAGCCAAGATCCTGGGACAGATCTCTACGAGCAGTACTTC